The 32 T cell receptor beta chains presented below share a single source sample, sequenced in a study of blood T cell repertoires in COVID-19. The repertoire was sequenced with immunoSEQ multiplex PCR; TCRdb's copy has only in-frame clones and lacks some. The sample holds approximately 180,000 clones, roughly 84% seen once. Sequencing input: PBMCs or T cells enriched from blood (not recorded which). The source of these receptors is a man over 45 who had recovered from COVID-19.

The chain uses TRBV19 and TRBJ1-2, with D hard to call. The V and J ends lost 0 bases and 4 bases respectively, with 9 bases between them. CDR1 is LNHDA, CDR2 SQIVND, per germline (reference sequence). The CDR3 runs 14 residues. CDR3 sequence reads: CASSIDRTFYGYTF. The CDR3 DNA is TGTGCCAGTAGTATAGACAGAACCTTCTATGGCTACACCTTC.

The CDR3 DNA follows: TGCGCCAGCAGCTTGGTTAGTATTTCGGGGACAGGGAGAGCTTTCTTT. This codes for CASSLVSISGTGRAFF. V and J are TRBV5-1 and TRBJ1-1, with 9 bases fitting TRBD1. In germline, CDR1 is SGHRS, CDR2 YFSETQ. This CDR3 comprises 16 residues. Trimming cost V 0 bases and J 10 bases; bases outside gene matches: 13.

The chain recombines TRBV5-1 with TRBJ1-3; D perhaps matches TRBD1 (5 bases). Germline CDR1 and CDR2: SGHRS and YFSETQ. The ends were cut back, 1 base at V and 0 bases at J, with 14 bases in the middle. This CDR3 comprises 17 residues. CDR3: CASSLTKIDSSGNTIYF. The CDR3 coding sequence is TGCGCCAGCAGCTTGACAAAAATCGACAGCTCTGGAAACACCATATATTTT.

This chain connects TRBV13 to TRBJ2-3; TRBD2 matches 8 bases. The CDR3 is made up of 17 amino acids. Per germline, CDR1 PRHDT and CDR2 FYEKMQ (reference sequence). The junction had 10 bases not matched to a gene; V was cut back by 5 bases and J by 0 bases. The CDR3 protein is CASSRSSGIASTDTQYF. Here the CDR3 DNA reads TGTGCCAGCAGCAGGAGTAGCGGGATCGCTAGCACAGATACGCAGTATTTT.

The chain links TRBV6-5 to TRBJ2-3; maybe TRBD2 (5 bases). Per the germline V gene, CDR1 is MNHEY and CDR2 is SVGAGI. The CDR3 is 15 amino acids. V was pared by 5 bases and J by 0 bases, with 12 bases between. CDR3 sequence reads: CASSLDSTSTDTQYF. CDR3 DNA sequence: TGTGCCAGCAGTCTGGACTCGACTAGCACAGATACGCAGTATTTT.

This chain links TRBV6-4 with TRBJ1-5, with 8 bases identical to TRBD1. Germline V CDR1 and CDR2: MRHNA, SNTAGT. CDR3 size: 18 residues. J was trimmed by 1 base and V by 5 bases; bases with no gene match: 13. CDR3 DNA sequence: TGTGCCAGCAGTCCGGGACAGGCGATTCGAAAGAGCAATCAGCCCCAGCATTTT. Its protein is CASSPGQAIRKSNQPQHF.

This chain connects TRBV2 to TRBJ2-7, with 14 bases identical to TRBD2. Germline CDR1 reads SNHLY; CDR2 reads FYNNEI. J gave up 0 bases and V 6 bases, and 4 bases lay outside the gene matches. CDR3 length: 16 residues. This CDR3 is CASRGLAGAPSYEQYF. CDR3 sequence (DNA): TGTGCCAGCAGGGGACTAGCGGGGGCCCCCTCCTACGAGCAGTACTTC. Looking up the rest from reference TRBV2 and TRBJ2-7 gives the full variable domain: EPEVTQTPSHQVTQMGQEVILRCVPISNHLYFYWYRQILGQKVEFLVSFYNNEISEKSEIFDDQFSVERPDGSNFTLKIRSTKLEDSAMYFCASRGLAGAPSYEQYFGPGTRLTVT.

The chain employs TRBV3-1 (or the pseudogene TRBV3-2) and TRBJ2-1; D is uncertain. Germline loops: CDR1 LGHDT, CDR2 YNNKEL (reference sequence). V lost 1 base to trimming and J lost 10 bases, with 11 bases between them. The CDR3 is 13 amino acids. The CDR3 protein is CASSQVPAREQFF. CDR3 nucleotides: TGTGCCAGCAGCCAAGTCCCGGCTAGGGAGCAGTTCTTC.

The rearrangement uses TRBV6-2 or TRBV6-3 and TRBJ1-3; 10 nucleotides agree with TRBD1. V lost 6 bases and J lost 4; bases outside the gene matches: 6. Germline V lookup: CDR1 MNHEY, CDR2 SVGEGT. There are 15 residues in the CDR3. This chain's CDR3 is CASSKTGGAGNTIYF. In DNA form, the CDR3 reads TGTGCCAGCAGCAAGACAGGGGGCGCAGGAAACACCATATATTTT.

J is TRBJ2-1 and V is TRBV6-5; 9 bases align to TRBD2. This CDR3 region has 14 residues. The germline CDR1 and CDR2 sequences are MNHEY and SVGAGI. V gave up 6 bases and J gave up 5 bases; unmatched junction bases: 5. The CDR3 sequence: CASRDSGGDNEQFF. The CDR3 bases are TGTGCCAGCAGGGATAGCGGGGGAGACAATGAGCAGTTCTTC.

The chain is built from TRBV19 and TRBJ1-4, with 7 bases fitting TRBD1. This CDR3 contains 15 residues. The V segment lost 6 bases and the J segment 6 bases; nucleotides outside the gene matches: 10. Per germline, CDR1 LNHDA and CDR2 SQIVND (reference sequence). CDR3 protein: CASSRTQGRDEKLFF. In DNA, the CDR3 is TGTGCCAGTAGCCGAACACAGGGGAGAGATGAAAAACTGTTTTTT. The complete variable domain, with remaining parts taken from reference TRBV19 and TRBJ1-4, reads DGGITQSPKYLFRKEGQNVTLSCEQNLNHDAMYWYRQDPGQGLRLIYYSQIVNDFQKGDIAEGYSVSREKKESFPLTVTSAQKNPTAFYLCASSRTQGRDEKLFFGSGTQLSVL.

DNA for the CDR3: TGTGCCAGCAGCTTGAAGACAGGGGGGGGCGCCGAGCAGTACTTC. Amino acids: CASSLKTGGGAEQYF. The chain employs TRBV5-8 and TRBJ2-7; the match to TRBD1 covers 9 bases. Germline V gives CDR1 SGHTS, CDR2 YDEGEE. CDR3 length: 15 residues. The V segment lost 1 base and the J segment 6 bases; nucleotides outside the gene matches: 8.

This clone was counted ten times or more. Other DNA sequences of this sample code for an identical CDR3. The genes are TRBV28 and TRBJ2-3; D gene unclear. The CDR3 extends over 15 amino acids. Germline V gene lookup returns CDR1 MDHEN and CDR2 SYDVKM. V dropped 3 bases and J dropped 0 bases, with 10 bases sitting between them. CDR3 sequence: CASSFSGPSTDTQYF. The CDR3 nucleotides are TGTGCCAGCAGTTTTAGTGGGCCTAGCACAGATACGCAGTATTTT.

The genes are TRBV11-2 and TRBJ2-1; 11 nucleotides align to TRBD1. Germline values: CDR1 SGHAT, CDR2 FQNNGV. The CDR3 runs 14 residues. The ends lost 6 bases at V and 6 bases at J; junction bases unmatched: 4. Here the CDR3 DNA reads TGTGCCAGCAGTCGGACAGGGGGCATCAATGAGCAGTTCTTC. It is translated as CASSRTGGINEQFF.

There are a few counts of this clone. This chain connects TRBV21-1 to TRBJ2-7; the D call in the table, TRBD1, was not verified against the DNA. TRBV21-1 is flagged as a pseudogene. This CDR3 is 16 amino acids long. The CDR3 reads CASSWGQGRFSYEQYF. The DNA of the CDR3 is TGTGCCAGCAGCTGGGGGCAGGGGCGTTTCTCCTACGAGCAGTACTTC.

The CDR3 DNA reads TGTGCCAGCAGCCCAACGACAGGTTACGACGAAAAACTGTTTTTT. Encoded protein: CASSPTTGYDEKLFF. The V gene is TRBV7-9, the J gene TRBJ1-4; D may be TRBD1 (6 bases). The germline V and J ends were trimmed by 5 bases and 8 bases, with 18 bases remaining between them. CDR1 and CDR2 (germline): SEHNR, FQNEAQ (reference sequence). This CDR3 comprises 15 residues. Filled out from reference TRBV7-9 and TRBJ1-4, the complete variable domain reads DTGVSQNPRHKITKRGQNVTFRCDPISEHNRLYWYRQTLGQGPEFLTYFQNEAQLEKSRLLSDRFSAERPKGSFSTLEIQRTEQGDSAMYLCASSPTTGYDEKLFFGSGTQLSVL.

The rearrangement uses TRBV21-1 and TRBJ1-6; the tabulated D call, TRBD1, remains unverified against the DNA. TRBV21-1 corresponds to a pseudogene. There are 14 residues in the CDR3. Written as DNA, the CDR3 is TGTGCCAGCAGCAAAGAGGGGGCCGGTTCACCCCTCCACTTT. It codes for CASSKEGAGSPLHF.

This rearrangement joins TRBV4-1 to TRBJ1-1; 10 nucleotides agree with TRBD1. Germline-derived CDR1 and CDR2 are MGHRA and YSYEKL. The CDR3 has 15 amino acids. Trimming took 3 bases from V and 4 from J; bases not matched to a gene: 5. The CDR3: CASSQRQGAGTEAFF. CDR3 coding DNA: TGCGCCAGCAGCCAGAGACAGGGGGCGGGCACTGAAGCTTTCTTT.

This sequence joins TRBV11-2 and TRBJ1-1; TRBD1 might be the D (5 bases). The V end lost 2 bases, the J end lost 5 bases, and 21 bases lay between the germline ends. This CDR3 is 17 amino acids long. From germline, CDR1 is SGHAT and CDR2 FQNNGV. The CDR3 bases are TGTGCCAGCAGCTTAACGGTCGACCGGGGGGTGAGGACTGAAGCTTTCTTT. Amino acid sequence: CASSLTVDRGVRTEAFF.

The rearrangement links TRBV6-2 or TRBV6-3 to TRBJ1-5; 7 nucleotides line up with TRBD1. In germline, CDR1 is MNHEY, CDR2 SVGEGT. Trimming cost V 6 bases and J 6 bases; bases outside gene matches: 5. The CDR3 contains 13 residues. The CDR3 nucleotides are TGTGCCAGCAGCCCGACAGGGACTCAGCCCCAGCATTTT. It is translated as CASSPTGTQPQHF.

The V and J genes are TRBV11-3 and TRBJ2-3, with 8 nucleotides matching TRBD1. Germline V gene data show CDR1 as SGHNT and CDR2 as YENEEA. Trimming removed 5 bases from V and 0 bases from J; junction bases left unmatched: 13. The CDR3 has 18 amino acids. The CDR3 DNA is TGTGCCAGCAGCAATAACCGAGGACAGGGAATAAGCACAGATACGCAGTATTTT. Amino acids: CASSNNRGQGISTDTQYF.

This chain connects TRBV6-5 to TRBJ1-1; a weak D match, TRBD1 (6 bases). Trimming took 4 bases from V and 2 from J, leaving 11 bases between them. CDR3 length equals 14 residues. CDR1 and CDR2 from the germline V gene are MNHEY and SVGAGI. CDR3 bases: TGTGCCAGCAGTTTATTAGGGGGAAACACTGAAGCTTTCTTT. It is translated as CASSLLGGNTEAFF.

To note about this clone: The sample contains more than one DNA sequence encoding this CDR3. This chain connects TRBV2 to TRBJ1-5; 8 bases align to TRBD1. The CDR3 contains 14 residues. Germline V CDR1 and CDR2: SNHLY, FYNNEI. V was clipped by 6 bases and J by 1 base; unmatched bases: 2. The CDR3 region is CASRDRVSNQPQHF. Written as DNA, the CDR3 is TGTGCCAGCAGGGACAGGGTGAGCAATCAGCCCCAGCATTTT.

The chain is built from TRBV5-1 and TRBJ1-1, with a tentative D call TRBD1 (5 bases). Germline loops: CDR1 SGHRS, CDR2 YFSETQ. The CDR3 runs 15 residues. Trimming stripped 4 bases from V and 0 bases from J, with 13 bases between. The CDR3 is CASSGGTGMNTEAFF. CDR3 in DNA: TGCGCCAGCAGCGGAGGGACGGGCATGAACACTGAAGCTTTCTTT.

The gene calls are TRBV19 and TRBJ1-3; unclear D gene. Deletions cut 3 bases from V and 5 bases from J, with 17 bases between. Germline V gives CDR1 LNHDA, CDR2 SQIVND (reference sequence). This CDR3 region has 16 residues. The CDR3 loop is CASSMWSPAARNTIYF. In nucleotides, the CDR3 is TGTGCCAGTAGTATGTGGAGTCCGGCAGCAAGAAACACCATATATTTT.

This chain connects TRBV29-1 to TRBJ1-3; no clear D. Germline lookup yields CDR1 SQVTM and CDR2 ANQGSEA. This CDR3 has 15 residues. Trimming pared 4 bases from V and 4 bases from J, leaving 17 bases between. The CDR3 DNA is TGCAGCGTTGTCAAGTTTTGGGCTTCAGGAAACACCATATATTTT. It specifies CSVVKFWASGNTIYF.

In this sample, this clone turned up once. Written as DNA, the CDR3 is TGTGCCAGCAGCTTGGTAGGCGGGTGGGGAGGCAATTCACCCCTCCACTTT. This encodes CASSLVGGWGGNSPLHF. The chain employs TRBV5-4 and TRBJ1-6; no reliable D call. CDR3 length: 17 residues. V was clipped by 0 bases and J by 7 bases, with 17 bases between them. CDR1 is SGHNT and CDR2 is YYREEE in the germline V gene (reference sequence). Filled out from reference TRBV5-4 and TRBJ1-6, the complete variable domain reads ETGVTQSPTHLIKTRGQQVTLRCSSQSGHNTVSWYQQALGQGPQFIFQYYREEENGRGNFPPRFSGLQFPNYSSELNVNALELDDSALYLCASSLVGGWGGNSPLHFGNGTRLTVT.

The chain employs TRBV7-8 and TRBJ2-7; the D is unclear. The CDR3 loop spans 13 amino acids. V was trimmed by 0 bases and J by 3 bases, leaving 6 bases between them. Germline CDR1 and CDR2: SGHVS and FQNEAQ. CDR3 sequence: CASSLARFYEQYF. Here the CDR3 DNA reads TGTGCCAGCAGCTTAGCCAGATTCTACGAGCAGTACTTC. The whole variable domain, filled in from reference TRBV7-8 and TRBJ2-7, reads GAGVSQSPRYKVAKRGQDVALRCDPISGHVSLFWYQQALGQGPEFLTYFQNEAQLDKSGLPSDRFFAERPEGSVSTLKIQRTQQEDSAVYLCASSLARFYEQYFGPGTRLTVT.

CDR3: CASSSQTGGNQPQHF. The CDR3 nucleotides are TGTGCCAGCAGTTCTCAAACAGGGGGCAATCAGCCCCAGCATTTT. The chain has TRBV6-5 and TRBJ1-5; 7 bases align to TRBD1. The CDR3 runs 15 residues. V was pared by 4 bases and J by 2 bases, with 5 bases of the junction left unmatched. The germline V gene has CDR1 MNHEY and CDR2 SVGAGI.

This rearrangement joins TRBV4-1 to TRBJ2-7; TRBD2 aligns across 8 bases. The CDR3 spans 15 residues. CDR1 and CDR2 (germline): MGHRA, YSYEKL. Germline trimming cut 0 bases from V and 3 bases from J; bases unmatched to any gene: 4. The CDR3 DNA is TGCGCCAGCAGCCAAGAAAGCGGGGGTGGCTACGAGCAGTACTTC. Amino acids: CASSQESGGGYEQYF.

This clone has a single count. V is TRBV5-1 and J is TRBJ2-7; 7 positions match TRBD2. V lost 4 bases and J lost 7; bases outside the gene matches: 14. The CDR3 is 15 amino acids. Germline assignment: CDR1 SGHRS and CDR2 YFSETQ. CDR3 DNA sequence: TGCGCCAGCAGCCCCTCGGGGAGGGAAGATCGGGAGCAGTACTTC. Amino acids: CASSPSGREDREQYF.

CDR3 bases: TGTGCCAGCAGCCCCACAGCCTCTGGCTACACCTTC. This sequence encodes CASSPTASGYTF. The chain links TRBV7-2 to TRBJ1-2; unclear D gene. CDR3 length equals 12 residues. In germline, CDR1 is SGHTA, CDR2 FQGNSA. Deletions cut 5 bases from V and 7 bases from J, with 11 bases between.